The 3 T cell receptor beta chains below come from one sample, sequenced in a study of CD8 T cell repertoires and HIV-1 epitope variants. Profiling relied on immunoSEQ multiplex PCR, and the TCRdb table lists in-frame clones only, not all of them. The sample has about 5,000 clones; about three fifths are singletons. Their cognate antigens are unknown. Source material: cultured CD8+ T cells derived from PBMCs. The receptors derive from a male donor with HIV.

This chain uses TRBV15 with TRBJ2-5, with 8 positions matching TRBD1. The CDR3 length is 16 residues. The V and J ends lost 3 bases and 2 bases, in that order; junction bases with no gene match: 8. Germline CDR1 LNHNV, CDR2 YYDKDF (reference sequence). CDR3 bases: TGTGCCACCAGCAGTGGGTCAGGGGGCAATCAAGAGACCCAGTACTTC. Its protein product is CATSSGSGGNQETQYF.

The chain links TRBV29-1 to TRBJ1-1, with a possible D match to TRBD1 (5 bases). The CDR3 has 15 amino acids. Trimming left V 4 bases short and J 1 base short, with 16 bases between. Germline CDR1 reads SQVTM; CDR2 reads ANQGSEA. The CDR3 region is CSVVVLGTQNTEAFF. The CDR3 DNA sequence: TGCAGCGTTGTAGTGCTGGGGACCCAGAACACTGAAGCTTTCTTT.

This chain links TRBV27 with TRBJ2-5, with TRBD1 matching 7 bases. The J call could be wrong; TRBJ2-7 is a better fit for the DNA end. The CDR3 has 13 residues. The germline V gene has CDR1 MNHEY and CDR2 SMNVEV (reference sequence). The CDR3 protein is CASGPGQSYEQYF. The CDR3 DNA sequence: TGTGCCAGCGGACCGGGACAGAGCTACGAGCAGTACTTC.